This entry is about one T cell receptor (beta chain). In Seattle, patients joined the study during active infection and were tracked longitudinally. The germline V gene encodes CDR1 MNHEY and CDR2 SMNVEV (reference sequence). V gave up 5 bases and J gave up 8 bases; unmatched junction bases: 8. The CDR3 sequence is 15 residues long. The data were obtained in a study of blood T cell repertoires in COVID-19. Background on the study: The United States, Italy and Spain were the sources of the acute and convalescent COVID-19 samples. PBMCs, B-cell-depleted T cells, or T cells provided the cDNA or gDNA that made up the material.

In the original workflow: Researchers report that nucleated cell counts were estimated from reference gene primer amplification. TCRdb's copy holds only in-frame clones and misses some; the assay was immunoSEQ multiplex PCR. The V and J calls and clone size are taken from that table; D and trimming were inferred from the DNA. This sample carries roughly 440,000 clones, about 91% of them seen once, and the ten largest clones take around 12%. This clonotype was obtained from a woman aged 45-59 years with COVID-19, enrolled during active disease. The V gene is TRBV27, the J gene TRBJ2-4, with TRBD2 matching over 11 bases. Sequencing was done on a sample of peripheral blood. CDR3 bases: TGTGCCAGCAGTCTCTTTAGCGGGGGGGCCGACATTCAGTACTTC. Its translation: CASSLFSGGADIQYF.